The next 2 T cell receptor beta chains were all read from a single sample in a study of cytomegalovirus exposure and HLA in healthy donors (dated 2017 in TCRdb). The protocol used for the library was the immunoSEQ multiplex PCR assay. The multiplex PCR relied on a mix of 60 forward primers for TCR Vbeta segments and 13 reverse primers for TCR Jbeta segments. The table was pulled from immuneACCESS by TCRdb, which kept in-frame rearrangements only. Such tables lose some clones; where checked, under half of the loss comes from unresolved V genes, and the rest has no known cause. For this sample, the table gives around 77,000 clones. Approximately 14% of the sample is taken by the ten largest. Sequencing input: PBMCs. The receptors were gathered from a man aged 45-65 years in good health and CMV-seropositive.

The chain is built from TRBV29-1 and TRBJ1-1; D possibly corresponds to TRBD1 (6 bases). The CDR3 extends over 13 amino acids. Germline V gene lookup returns CDR1 SQVTM and CDR2 ANQGSEA. The ends were cut back, 6 bases at V and 5 bases at J, with 16 bases in the middle. The DNA of the CDR3 is TGCAGCGTCGGGGACATGTTGGAGACTGAAGCTTTCTTT. Encoded protein: CSVGDMLETEAFF.

The genes are TRBV27 and TRBJ1-2; tentatively, D is TRBD1 (5 bases). This CDR3 contains 14 residues. Germline V CDR1 and CDR2: MNHEY, SMNVEV (reference sequence). Trimming removed 0 bases at V and 6 bases at J, with 11 bases between. The CDR3, as DNA: TGTGCCAGCAGTTTATCTCGGGGGAGCAATGGCTACACCTTC. This codes for CASSLSRGSNGYTF.